This is a list of T cell receptor beta chains from one sample in a study of blood T cell repertoires in COVID-19. Generated by immunoSEQ multiplex PCR, the TCRdb table keeps only in-frame clones and is missing some. The sample has some 160,000 clones, roughly 84% seen once. Sequencing was done on a sample of peripheral blood. The receptors originated from a human donor in a cohort sampled during active COVID-19. Both conserved end residues are trimmed from each CDR3. The order of the fields is J gene, V gene, CDR3 protein.

TRBJ2-7,TRBV28,ASSARQLDEQY
TRBJ1-1,TRBV21-1,ASNERGRTEAF
TRBJ2-5,TRBV6-5,ASSSVDGKQETQY
TRBJ2-3,TRBV5-1,ASSYGTRSTDTQY
TRBJ1-2,TRBV18,ASSRDRDGYT
TRBJ2-1,TRBV29-1,SAEGRGGPYNEQF
TRBJ1-2,TRBV6-2/TRBV6-3,ASTPGGPFDGYT
TRBJ2-6,TRBV27,ASSLGALVSGANVLT
TRBJ2-3,TRBV5-1,ASSLGASGRLGTDTQY
TRBJ1-2,TRBV28,ASRTGGADYGYT
TRBJ1-6,TRBV6-1,ASSEGGQHNSPLH
TRBJ2-7,TRBV6-2/TRBV6-3,ASSYGLAGTYEQY
TRBJ2-1,TRBV9,ASSKSGTDTYNEQF
TRBJ2-3,TRBV11-2,ASSLSRGDTQY
TRBJ2-5,TRBV4-3,ASSQAWTGGFRETQY
TRBJ2-5,TRBV9,ASSVAVTSGQETQY
TRBJ2-2,TRBV28,ASSFHGSGTGELF
TRBJ2-3,TRBV5-4,ASSSRLAGSTDTQY
TRBJ1-5,TRBV6-1,ASSEEGGGQPQH
TRBJ1-1,TRBV18,ASHQGANTEAF
TRBJ2-7,TRBV2,ASSGLAGGGEQY
TRBJ2-5,TRBV5-6,ASSLAGGEIETQY
TRBJ2-2,TRBV9,ASSIHGTENTGELF
TRBJ2-3,TRBV3-1/TRBV3-2,ASRGAGGRTDTQY
TRBJ2-7,TRBV11-2,ASSLASSGLSYEQY
TRBJ1-6,TRBV5-1,ASSLEGAKSNLH
TRBJ2-5,TRBV7-7,ASSHLDQDGETQY
TRBJ2-7,TRBV9,ASSGGDRAYEQY
TRBJ1-1,TRBV6-5,ASSSQGAGDTEAF
TRBJ2-7,TRBV5-1,ASSLGSGRANEQY
TRBJ2-7,TRBV19,ASSIAQGAYEQY
TRBJ1-6,TRBV6-5,ASSYSRVYNSPLH
TRBJ2-7,TRBV11-2,ASSLGTSGGYYEQY
TRBJ2-7,TRBV4-2,ASSQDVPGTGRRGYEQY
TRBJ2-7,TRBV6-2/TRBV6-3,ASSYPPASGAYEQY
TRBJ2-7,TRBV7-6,ASSLGGQALSVY
TRBJ1-1,TRBV6-6,ASSPPTSQAF
TRBJ2-5,TRBV6-4,ASRVLAGEETQY
TRBJ2-2,TRBV7-2,ASSFSGREVGELF
TRBJ1-1,TRBV5-6,ASSLVLNTEAF
TRBJ2-6,TRBV5-4,ASSLAGRAGANVLT
TRBJ2-5,TRBV11-2,ASSLGGGYQETQY
TRBJ2-1,TRBV11-1,ASSSGQTKYNEQF
TRBJ1-2,TRBV6-5,ASSRGGGYGYT
TRBJ1-5,TRBV12-5,ASGLMGQTQPQH
TRBJ2-7,TRBV3-1/TRBV3-2,ASSQARGGGYEQY
TRBJ2-7,TRBV7-3,ASSLTRLAGEY
TRBJ2-2,TRBV19,ASSARDRGWSVTGELF
TRBJ2-1,TRBV7-2,ASSLAQTVTYNEQF
TRBJ2-6,TRBV29-1,SALTGTGSGANVLT
TRBJ1-3,TRBV11-2,ASSRRAGNTIY
TRBJ2-5,TRBV7-2,ASSLGLAETGETQY
TRBJ2-7,TRBV7-9,ASSLALTDYEQY
TRBJ1-2,TRBV9,ASSSGQMGYGYT
TRBJ2-7,TRBV9,ASSVGPGGEQY